The clone carrying this T cell receptor (beta chain) was detected ten times or more. Its specificity is unknown. The sample is drawn from a study of neurological immune-mediated disorders. General study findings and limits: When grouped phylogenetically, the repertoires of 18 of the 34 multiple sclerosis patients fell together in one related-CDR3 cluster, which is a possible signature.

TCRdb independently ran MiXCR on the 5' RACE reads; one entry per CDR3 protein. This sample has more than 45,000 distinct CDR3 sequences, with about 3% found just once. Germline V gives CDR1 SGHDN, CDR2 FVKESK. Germline trimming cut 4 bases from V and 3 bases from J; bases unmatched to any gene: 9. This CDR3 has 17 residues. The chain employs TRBV14 and TRBJ2-5, with 12 bases fitting TRBD2. The material sequenced was PBMCs. The receptor's source is a man aged 40-55 years with multiple sclerosis. For the CDR3, the DNA is TGTGCCAGCAGCCGCCTAGGACTAGCGGGGAGGAAAGAGACCCAGTACTTC. It yields the protein CASSRLGLAGRKETQYF.